These T cell receptor beta chains were read from a single sample in a study of shared clonotypes between healthy human individuals. Clones were sequenced by immunoSEQ multiplex PCR, and TCRdb holds only the in-frame ones, with some missing. The table has more than 2 million clones, around 95% seen once; the top ten hold 0.13%. Sequencing input: naive CD4+ T cells sorted from blood. The receptors here all came from a man aged 18 to 35 in good health. Each CDR3 is given with its conserved first and last residue. The D gene is left open where the match is weak. Some rows mark clone size as missing; the rest say once, few, many or name a class of expanded clone.

abundance | j_gene | d_gene | v_gene | CDR3nt | CDR3aa
. | TRBJ1-2 | TRBD1 | TRBV6-5 | TGTGCCAGCAGTTCCCAGGGGGCGACTAACTATGGCTACACCTTC | CASSSQGATNYGYTF
. | TRBJ1-6 | TRBD1 | TRBV2 | TGTGCCAGCAGTGAGGGGACAGGGGGCCTCTCCTATAATTCACCCCTCCACTTT | CASSEGTGGLSYNSPLHF
once | TRBJ1-5 | . | TRBV11-1 | TGTGCCAGCAGCCGAGAGAGGGGTTATGGACCCCAGCATTTT | CASSRERGYGPQHF
once | TRBJ2-7 | . | TRBV28 | TGTGCCAGCAGTGTCTACGAGCAGTACTTC | CASSVYEQYF
. | TRBJ2-5 | . | TRBV18 | TGTGCCAGCTCAAACTACAGGGATACGGAGACCCAGTACTTC | CASSNYRDTETQYF
. | TRBJ2-1 | . | TRBV10-2 | TGCGCCAGCAGATCTTTGGTCTCAATCGGTCCTAGCTTCTACAATGAGCAGTTCTTC | CASRSLVSIGPSFYNEQFF
. | TRBJ2-2 | . | TRBV29-1 | TGCAGCGTTGATCCTGGGGTCCCCGGGGAGCTGTTTTTT | CSVDPGVPGELFF
. | TRBJ2-2 | TRBD2 | TRBV5-3 | TGTGCCAGAAGGCCGACTAGCGGGAGCAACACCGGGGAGCTGTTTTTT | CARRPTSGSNTGELFF
. | TRBJ2-1 | . | TRBV7-2 | TGTGCCAGCAGCTTAGCGGGAGGTCCTTACAATGAGCAGTTCTTC | CASSLAGGPYNEQFF
. | TRBJ1-6 | TRBD1 | TRBV13 | TGTGCCAGCAGCTCCGGGACAGGGGGGGTTTATAATTCACCCCTCCACTTT | CASSSGTGGVYNSPLHF
once | TRBJ1-2 | . | TRBV6-6 | TGTGCCAGCAGCACACAGGGCTATGGCTACACCTTC | CASSTQGYGYTF
. | TRBJ1-5 | . | TRBV30 | TGTGCCTGGAGACCCAGTAGCAATCAGCCCCAGCATTTT | CAWRPSSNQPQHF
. | TRBJ2-1 | TRBD2 | TRBV4-3 | TGCGCCAGCAGCCAAGATACTAGCGGGAGGGCCACGAATGAGCAGTTCTTC | CASSQDTSGRATNEQFF
. | TRBJ2-7 | TRBD1 | TRBV2 | TGTGCCAGCGGTCCACAGAAGGGGGCTTACGAGCAGTACTTC | CASGPQKGAYEQYF
. | TRBJ2-7 | . | TRBV7-8 | TGTGCCAGCAGCCTGCGGTCGTGGGGGAACTCCTACGAGCAGTACTTC | CASSLRSWGNSYEQYF
few | TRBJ1-6 | . | TRBV10-1 | TGCGCCAGCAGTGAGAACGGGTATAATTCACCCCTCCACTTT | CASSENGYNSPLHF
. | TRBJ1-2 | . | TRBV7-8 | TGTGCCAGCAGCCCAAACGGGGGATTAAACTATGGCTACACCTTC | CASSPNGGLNYGYTF